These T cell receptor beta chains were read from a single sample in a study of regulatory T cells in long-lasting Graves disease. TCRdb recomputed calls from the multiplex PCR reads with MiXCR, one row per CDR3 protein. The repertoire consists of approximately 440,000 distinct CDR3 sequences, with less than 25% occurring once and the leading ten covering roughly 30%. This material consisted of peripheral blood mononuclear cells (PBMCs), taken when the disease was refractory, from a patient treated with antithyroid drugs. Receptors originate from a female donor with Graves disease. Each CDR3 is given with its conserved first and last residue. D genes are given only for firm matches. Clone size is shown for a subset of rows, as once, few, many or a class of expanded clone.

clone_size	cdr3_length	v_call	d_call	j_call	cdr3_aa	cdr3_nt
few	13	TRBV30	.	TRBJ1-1	CAWRLGEGDEAFF	TGTGCCTGGAGACTGGGGGAAGGTGATGAAGCTTTCTTT
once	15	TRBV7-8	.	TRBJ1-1	CASSPQGSGNTEAFF	TGTGCCAGCAGCCCACAGGGTTCCGGGAACACTGAAGCTTTCTTT
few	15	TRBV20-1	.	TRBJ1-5	CSARASLDSNQPQHF	TGCAGTGCTAGAGCCAGCTTAGATAGCAATCAGCCCCAGCATTTT
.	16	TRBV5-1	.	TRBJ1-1	CASSSIGGRGNTEAFF	TGCGCCAGCAGCTCAATTGGGGGAAGGGGGAACACTGAAGCTTTCTTT
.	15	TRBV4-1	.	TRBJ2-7	CASSQDSGSSYEQYF	TGCGCCAGCAGCCAAGATAGTGGAAGCTCCTACGAGCAGTACTTC
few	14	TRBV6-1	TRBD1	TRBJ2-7	CASSEAGQSYEQYF	TGTGCCAGCAGTGAAGCGGGACAGTCCTACGAGCAGTACTTC
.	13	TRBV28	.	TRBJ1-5	CASSQGENQPQHF	TGTGCCAGCTCTCAGGGTGAGAATCAGCCCCAGCATTTT
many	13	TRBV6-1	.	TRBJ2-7	CASRETGSYEQYF	TGTGCCAGCAGGGAGACAGGCTCCTACGAGCAGTACTTC
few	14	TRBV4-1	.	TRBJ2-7	CASSQVDRNYEQYF	TGCGCCAGCAGCCAAGTAGACAGGAACTACGAGCAGTACTTC
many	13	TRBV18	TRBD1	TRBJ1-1	CASSPQGGTEAFF	TGTGCCAGCTCACCGCAGGGGGGAACTGAAGCTTTCTTT